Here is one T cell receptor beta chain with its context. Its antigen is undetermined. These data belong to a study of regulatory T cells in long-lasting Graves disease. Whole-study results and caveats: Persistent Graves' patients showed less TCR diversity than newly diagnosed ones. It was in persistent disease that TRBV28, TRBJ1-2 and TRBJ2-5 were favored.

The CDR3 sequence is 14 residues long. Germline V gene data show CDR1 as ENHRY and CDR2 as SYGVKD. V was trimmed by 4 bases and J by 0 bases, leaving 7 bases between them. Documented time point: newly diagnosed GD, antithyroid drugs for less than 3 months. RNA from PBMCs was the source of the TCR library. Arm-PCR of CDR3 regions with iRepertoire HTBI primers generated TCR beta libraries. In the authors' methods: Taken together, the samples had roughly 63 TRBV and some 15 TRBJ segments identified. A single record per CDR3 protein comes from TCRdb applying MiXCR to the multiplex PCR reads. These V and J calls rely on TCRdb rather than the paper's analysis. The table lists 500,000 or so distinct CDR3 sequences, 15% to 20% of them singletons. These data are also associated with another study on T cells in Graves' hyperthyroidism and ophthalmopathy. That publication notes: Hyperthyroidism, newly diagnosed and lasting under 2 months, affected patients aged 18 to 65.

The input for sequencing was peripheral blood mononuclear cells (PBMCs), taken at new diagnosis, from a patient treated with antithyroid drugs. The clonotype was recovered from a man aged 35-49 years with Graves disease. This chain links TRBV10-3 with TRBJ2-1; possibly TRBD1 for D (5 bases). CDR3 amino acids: CAISVGVSYNEQFF. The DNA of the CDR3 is TGTGCCATCAGTGTAGGGGTCTCCTACAATGAGCAGTTCTTC.